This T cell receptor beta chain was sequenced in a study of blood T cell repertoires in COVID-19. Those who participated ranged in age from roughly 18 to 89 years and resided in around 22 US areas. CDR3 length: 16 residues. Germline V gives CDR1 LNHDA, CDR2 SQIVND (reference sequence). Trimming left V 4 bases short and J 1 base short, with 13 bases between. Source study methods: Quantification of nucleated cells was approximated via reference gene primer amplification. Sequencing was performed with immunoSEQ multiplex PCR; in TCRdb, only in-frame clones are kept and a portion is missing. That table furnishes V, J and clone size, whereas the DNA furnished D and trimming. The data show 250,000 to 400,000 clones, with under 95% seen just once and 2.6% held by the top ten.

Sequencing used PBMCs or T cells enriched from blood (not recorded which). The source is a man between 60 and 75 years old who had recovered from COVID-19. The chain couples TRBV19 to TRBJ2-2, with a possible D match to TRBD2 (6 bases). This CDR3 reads CASSTTGGRNTGELFF. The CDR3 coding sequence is TGTGCCAGTAGTACCACCGGGGGAAGGAACACCGGGGAGCTGTTTTTT.